The T cell receptor beta chain described here comes from a study of early stage breast cancer tumors. After removal of 0 bases from V and 8 bases from J, the junction contained 6 bases not matched to a gene. Germline loops: CDR1 SGHVS, CDR2 FQNEAQ. The CDR3 is made up of 15 amino acids. Libraries were prepared by immunoSEQ multiplex PCR; TCRdb keeps only in-frame clonotypes and omits some of them. This sample has around 40,000 clones, with 55% to 75% found just once. This clonotype was sampled from a person aged 45-65 years with breast cancer. The chain recombines TRBV7-8 with TRBJ1-3, with 8 bases aligning to TRBD1. Source material: blood. The CDR3 sequence: CASSLAGTGLDTIYF. Written as DNA, the CDR3 is TGTGCCAGCAGCTTAGCGGGGACAGGTCTGGACACCATATATTTT.